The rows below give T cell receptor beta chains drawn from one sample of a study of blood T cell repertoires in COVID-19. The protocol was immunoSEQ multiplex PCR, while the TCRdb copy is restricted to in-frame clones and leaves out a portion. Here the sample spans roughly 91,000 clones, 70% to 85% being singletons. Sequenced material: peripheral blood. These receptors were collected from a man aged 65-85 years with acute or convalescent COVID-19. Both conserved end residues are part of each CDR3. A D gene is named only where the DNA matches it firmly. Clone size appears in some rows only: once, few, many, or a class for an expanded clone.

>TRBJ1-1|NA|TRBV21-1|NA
TGTGCCAGCAGCACTCAAGGCAGGGTTGGCACTGAAGCTTTCTTT
CASSTQGRVGTEAFF
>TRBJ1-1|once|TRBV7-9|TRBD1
TGTGCCAGCAGCTTCGACAGGGTTGAAACTGAAGCTTTCTTT
CASSFDRVETEAFF
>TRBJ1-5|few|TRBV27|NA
TGTGCCAGCAAGACGGGGAATCAGCCCCAGCATTTT
CASKTGNQPQHF
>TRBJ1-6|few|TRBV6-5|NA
TGTGCCAGCACTAGAAGTCCCGTCAATAATTCACCCCTCCACTTT
CASTRSPVNNSPLHF
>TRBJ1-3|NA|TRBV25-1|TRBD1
TGTGCCAGCAGTGACCACAGGGGACTCTCTGGAAACACCATATATTTT
CASSDHRGLSGNTIYF
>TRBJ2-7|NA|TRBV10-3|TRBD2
TGTGCCATCAGTGGTACTAGCGGGAGCATGTACGAGCAGTACTTC
CAISGTSGSMYEQYF
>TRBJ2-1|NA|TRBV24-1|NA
TGTGCCACCAGTGATTTCCGTGAGCAGTTCTTC
CATSDFREQFF
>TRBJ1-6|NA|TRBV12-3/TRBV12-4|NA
TGTGCCAGCAGTTTTGGGAGAATTCAGCCCCTCCACTTT
CASSFGRIQPLHF
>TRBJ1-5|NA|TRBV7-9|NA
TGTGCCAGCAGCTCACAGGGTAGCAATCAGCCCCAGCATTTT
CASSSQGSNQPQHF
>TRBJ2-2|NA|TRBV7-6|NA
TGTGCCAGCCACTTCGGGAGTGGCCCCTCCGGGGAGCTGTTTTTT
CASHFGSGPSGELFF
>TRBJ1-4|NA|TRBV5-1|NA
TGCGCCAGCAGCTTGACAGGGTTCCCTAATGAAAAACTGTTTTTT
CASSLTGFPNEKLFF
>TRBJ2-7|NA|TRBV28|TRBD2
TGTGCCAGCAGCAAGACTAGCGGGAGCTACGAGCAGTACTTC
CASSKTSGSYEQYF
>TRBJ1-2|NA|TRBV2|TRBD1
TGTGCCAGCGTTTCGCAGGGGGGCTATGGCTACACCTTC
CASVSQGGYGYTF
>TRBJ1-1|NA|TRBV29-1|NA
TGCAGCGTTGAAAGGCAAAACGGGGGCACTGAAGCTTTCTTT
CSVERQNGGTEAFF
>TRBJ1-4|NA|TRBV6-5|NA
TGTGCCAGCAGTTATGGGGCTACCGCTTTTAATGAAAAACTGTTTTTT
CASSYGATAFNEKLFF
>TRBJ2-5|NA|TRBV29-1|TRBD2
TGCAGCGTTGTTCCCCCACTAGCGGGAGAGACCCAGTACTTC
CSVVPPLAGETQYF
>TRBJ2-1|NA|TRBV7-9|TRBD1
TGTGCCAGCAGTCCGACAGGGGGCTGGGAGCAGTTCTTC
CASSPTGGWEQFF
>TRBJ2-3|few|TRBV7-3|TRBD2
TGTGCCAGCAGCTCTAGCGGTAGCACAGATACGCAGTATTTT
CASSSSGSTDTQYF
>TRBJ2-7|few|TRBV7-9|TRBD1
TGTGCCAGCAGCCCTGGGGGACAGATTAGGATCGAGCAGTACTTC
CASSPGGQIRIEQYF
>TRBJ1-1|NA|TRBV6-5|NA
TGTGCCAGCAGGGACGGACCCGGGGTTGAAGCTTTCTTT
CASRDGPGVEAFF
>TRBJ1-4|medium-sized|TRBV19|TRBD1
TGTGCCAGTAGTGTTTGGACAGGAGATAATGAAAAACTGTTTTTT
CASSVWTGDNEKLFF
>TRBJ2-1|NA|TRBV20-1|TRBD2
TGCAGTGCTAGTCGCACTAGCGGGGGGGCCAATGAGCAGTTCTTC
CSASRTSGGANEQFF
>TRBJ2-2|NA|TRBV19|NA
TGTGCCAGTAGCCAAGGTGGACGGAGGCCATCCGGGGAGCTGTTTTTT
CASSQGGRRPSGELFF
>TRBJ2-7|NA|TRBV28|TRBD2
TGTGCCAGCAGTCCCAGGGTGACTAGCGGGTGGGTCTACGAGCAGTACTTC
CASSPRVTSGWVYEQYF
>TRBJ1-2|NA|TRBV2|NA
TGTGCCAGCAACGTTGTGGAGCAGAGCTATGGCTACACCTTC
CASNVVEQSYGYTF
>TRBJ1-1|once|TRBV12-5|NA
TGTGCTAGTGGTTTGGAGTTGGCAGAAGCTTTCTTT
CASGLELAEAFF
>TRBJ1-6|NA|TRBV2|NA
TGTGCCAGCAGTATCCCCCAGGGGATGAATTCACCCCTCCACTTT
CASSIPQGMNSPLHF
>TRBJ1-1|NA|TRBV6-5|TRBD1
TGTGCCAGCGAGCGACAGGGGCAGAACACTGAAGCTTTCTTT
CASERQGQNTEAFF
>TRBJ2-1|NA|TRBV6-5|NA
TGTGCCAGCAGTTTAGACCCCAGCGGATACAATGAGCAGTTCTTC
CASSLDPSGYNEQFF
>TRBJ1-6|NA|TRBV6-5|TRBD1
TGTGCCAGCAAGACCGGCCGGGACAGCCGGTCACCCCTCCACTTT
CASKTGRDSRSPLHF
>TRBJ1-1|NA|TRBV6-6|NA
TGTGCCAGCAGTTACCAACAGGGAAACACTGAAGCTTTCTTT
CASSYQQGNTEAFF